These T cell receptor beta chains were read from a single sample in a study of neoadjuvant anti-PD-1 for oral cavity cancer. Assay used: immunoSEQ multiplex PCR; TCRdb lists only in-frame clones, some missing. Of roughly 40,000 clones in the sample, 65% to 80% were seen once. This sample comprised PBMCs, obtained after nivolumab (anti-PD-1) treatment. The receptors shown here come from a person aged 40 to 85 with oral cavity squamous cell carcinoma. CDR3s include the opening cysteine and the closing phenylalanine or tryptophan. D genes are given only for firm matches. The listing skips clone size in some rows; elsewhere it reads once, few, many or a size class.

>.|TRBJ1-2|.|TRBV27
TGTGCCAGCAGTTTAATGCCGGGGGTCGGGAGTGGCTACACCTTC
CASSLMPGVGSGYTF
>.|TRBJ1-1|.|TRBV10-3
TGTGCCATCAACTCAATGAACACTGAAGCTTTCTTT
CAINSMNTEAFF
>.|TRBJ2-7|.|TRBV7-2
TGTGCCAGCAGCTTATTCGCACAGCCCCCTTCCGAGCAGTACTTC
CASSLFAQPPSEQYF
>.|TRBJ2-1|.|TRBV21-1
TGTGCCAGCAGCAAAGAAAGCCCCGGCAGGGTGTACAATGAGCAGTTCTTC
CASSKESPGRVYNEQFF
>.|TRBJ2-1|.|TRBV28
TGTGCCAGCAGTGGGGGACGGCGAGGGGGAAAGAATGAGCAGTTCTTC
CASSGGRRGGKNEQFF
>.|TRBJ1-6|.|TRBV7-6
TGTGCCAGCAGCTTATCGCCCCGATCACCCCTCCACTTT
CASSLSPRSPLHF
>.|TRBJ2-1|.|TRBV5-6
TGTGCCAGCAGCTTGATAGAAAGGAATGAGCAGTTCTTC
CASSLIERNEQFF
>TRBD2|TRBJ2-1|once|TRBV9
TGTGCCAGCAGCGTAGCGGGGGGGTCCAATGAGCAGTTCTTC
CASSVAGGSNEQFF
>.|TRBJ2-1|.|TRBV7-3
TGTGCCAGCAGCTTAAGAAGGGACAATGAGCAGTTCTTC
CASSLRRDNEQFF
>TRBD2|TRBJ2-7|.|TRBV6-5
TGTGCCAGCAGGGGGACTAGCGGTTCCTACGAGCAGTACTTC
CASRGTSGSYEQYF
>TRBD1|TRBJ2-1|.|TRBV6-6
TGTGCCAGCACCTCCCCGGGACAGGGGACCTTCGGTGAGCAGTTCTTC
CASTSPGQGTFGEQFF
>.|TRBJ2-2|once|TRBV2
TGTGCCAGCAATCAGGGGCTGGACAGACGGTCCGGGGAGCTGTTTTTT
CASNQGLDRRSGELFF
>.|TRBJ2-5|.|TRBV5-1
TGCGCCAGCAGCTTGGAGGCAGTGCTCCAAGAGACCCAGTACTTC
CASSLEAVLQETQYF
>.|TRBJ1-2|few|TRBV18
TGTGCCAGCTCACCACCGGCCCTAAGTCTTGACGGCTACACCTTC
CASSPPALSLDGYTF
>.|TRBJ1-4|few|TRBV7-6
TGTGCCAGCAGCTTAGAAATTCAGGGAACTAATGAAAAACTGTTTTTT
CASSLEIQGTNEKLFF
>.|TRBJ2-5|.|TRBV7-8
TGTGCCAGCAGCTTAATTAGGGGGGGAGAGACCCAGTACTTC
CASSLIRGGETQYF
>.|TRBJ1-1|.|TRBV19
TGTGCCAGTAGTATAGATCCTGGGGGGAAAGCTTTCTTT
CASSIDPGGKAFF
>.|TRBJ2-3|.|TRBV6-1
TGTGCCAGCAGTCATCGGGCAGATACGCAGTATTTT
CASSHRADTQYF
>.|TRBJ1-5|.|TRBV6-6
TGTGCCAGCAGTGGGGAGGCTCCCCAGCATTTT
CASSGEAPQHF
>.|TRBJ2-5|.|TRBV30
TGTGCCTGGAGTGGGCGGGGATCCCAGTACTTC
CAWSGRGSQYF
>.|TRBJ2-7|.|TRBV5-1
TGCGCCAGCAGCTTGTGGGGAAGCCACGAGCAGTACTTC
CASSLWGSHEQYF
>TRBD2|TRBJ2-5|.|TRBV6-1
TGTGCCAGCCTGGCTAGCGGGATCCAAGAGACCCAGTACTTC
CASLASGIQETQYF
>.|TRBJ1-1|.|TRBV12-5
TGTGCTAGTGCTTCTCCCCGGGGAAGGAACACTGAAGCTTTCTTT
CASASPRGRNTEAFF
>.|TRBJ2-2|few|TRBV9
TGTGCCAGCAGCGTAGTTTACCCCGGGGAGCTGTTTTTT
CASSVVYPGELFF
>TRBD2|TRBJ2-1|once|TRBV19
TGTGCCAGTAGAAGGGTAGCGGGGGGCCACGATGAGCAGTTCTTC
CASRRVAGGHDEQFF
>.|TRBJ1-2|.|TRBV18
TGTGCCAGCTCACCGCTTCCGGAGGGGTACTATGGCTACACCTTC
CASSPLPEGYYGYTF
>.|TRBJ2-1|.|TRBV7-6
TGTGCCAGCAGCTTTGACCGGCGGGGTGAGCAGTTCTTC
CASSFDRRGEQFF
>TRBD1|TRBJ1-5|.|TRBV19
TGTGCCAGTACCCCGAGAATTAAGGGGACAGTCAATCAGCCCCAGCATTTT
CASTPRIKGTVNQPQHF
>.|TRBJ2-7|.|TRBV10-1
TGCGCCAGCAGTGAGTCGCTGGACGAGCAGTACTTC
CASSESLDEQYF
>TRBD2|TRBJ2-1|.|TRBV5-1
TGCGCCAGCAGCTTGAGCACTAGCGGGACCTATGAGCAGTTCTTC
CASSLSTSGTYEQFF
>TRBD2|TRBJ2-1|once|TRBV4-2
TGTGCCAGCAGCCAAGAGAGGGGTCTAGCGGGGCCCTTCGGTGAGCAGTTCTTC
CASSQERGLAGPFGEQFF
>.|TRBJ2-1|once|TRBV11-3
TGTGCCAGCAGCTCAGGGGGGTCCCTATTAAATGAGCAGTTCTTC
CASSSGGSLLNEQFF
>.|TRBJ1-1|few|TRBV6-1
TGTGCCAGCAGACTCAACACTGAAGCTTTCTTT
CASRLNTEAFF
>.|TRBJ1-6|.|TRBV2
TGTGCCAGCAGTCCCCGGGGGGGCAGGGGTGGGCCACCCCTCCACTTT
CASSPRGGRGGPPLHF
>TRBD2|TRBJ2-5|.|TRBV27
TGTGCCAGCAGACTAGCGGGAGGGCCCGGGGAGACCCAGTACTTC
CASRLAGGPGETQYF
>.|TRBJ1-3|.|TRBV5-1
TGCACCAGCAGCTTGGATGTTCAGGGAGGGAGCTCTGGAAACACCATATATTTT
CTSSLDVQGGSSGNTIYF
>.|TRBJ2-7|once|TRBV1
TGCACCAGCAGCGCAATCGGACTAGCGGGAGCCTACGAGCAGTACTTC
CTSSAIGLAGAYEQYF
>TRBD1|TRBJ1-1|.|TRBV28
TGTGCCAGCAGGACGCTTGGACAGGGGGCAAAAGATGAAGCTTTCTTT
CASRTLGQGAKDEAFF
>.|TRBJ2-1|.|TRBV30
TGTGCCTGGAGGCACGGGACATTCAATGAGCAGTTCTTC
CAWRHGTFNEQFF
>TRBD1|TRBJ1-2|.|TRBV19
TGTGCCAGTAGCCGACAGGGGGACGGCTACACCTTC
CASSRQGDGYTF
>.|TRBJ2-2|once|TRBV2
TGTGCCAGCCTTTACACCCCGAACACCGGGGAGCTGTTTTTT
CASLYTPNTGELFF
>.|TRBJ2-7|.|TRBV30
TGTGCCTGGGGTTACTTCCGAAAAGTCCACGAGCAGTACTTC
CAWGYFRKVHEQYF
>.|TRBJ2-7|.|TRBV19
TGTGCCACCAGCCGGGACGGTGACTCCTACGAGCAGTACTTC
CATSRDGDSYEQYF
>.|TRBJ2-2|.|TRBV11-3
TGTGCCAGCAGCTTAGAAGGAACGAACACCGGGGAGCTGTTTTTT
CASSLEGTNTGELFF